Listed below are T cell receptor beta chains from one sample, sequenced in a study of cytomegalovirus exposure and HLA in healthy donors. Assay: immunoSEQ multiplex PCR; the TCRdb copy retains only in-frame clones and omits some. Altogether over 80,000 clones are present, approximately 80% being singletons, with the ten largest covering nearly 3.5%. Source material: PBMCs. The receptors were sampled from a man aged 25-45 years in good health and CMV-seropositive. The CDR3 runs from the conserved cysteine through the conserved F or W. A D gene is named only where the DNA matches it firmly. A row's size may be missing; if present it is once, few, many or a size class.

j_call d_call clone_size v_call cdr3_aa cdr3_nt
TRBJ1-3 - - TRBV6-6 CASSRADSASGNTIYF TGTGCCAGCAGTAGGGCCGACAGTGCTTCTGGAAACACCATATATTTT
TRBJ1-2 - - TRBV19 CASITGQYGYTF TGTGCCAGTATTACCGGACAGTATGGCTACACCTTC
TRBJ2-3 - - TRBV18 CASSPPTRAGTDTQYF TGTGCCAGCTCACCACCAACGCGGGCGGGCACAGATACGCAGTATTTT
TRBJ2-5 TRBD2 - TRBV30 CAWSSGQETQYF TGTGCCTGGTCTAGCGGCCAAGAGACCCAGTACTTC
TRBJ2-5 TRBD1 - TRBV25-1 CASRPPGTGQETQYF TGTGCCAGCAGACCCCCCGGGACAGGACAAGAGACCCAGTACTTC
TRBJ2-3 TRBD2 - TRBV5-6 CASSSLAGALNTQYF TGTGCCAGCAGCTCATTAGCGGGAGCGTTGAATACGCAGTATTTT
TRBJ1-1 - - TRBV7-2 CASSLYSNMNTEAFF TGTGCCAGCAGCTTATACAGTAACATGAACACTGAAGCTTTCTTT
TRBJ2-1 - - TRBV5-1 CASSYPTGSSYNEQFF TGCGCCAGCAGCTATCCCACAGGGAGCTCCTACAATGAGCAGTTCTTC
TRBJ1-1 TRBD1 - TRBV6-6 CASSPPGRGLNTEAFF TGTGCCAGCAGCCCCCCAGGCAGGGGGCTGAACACTGAAGCTTTCTTT
TRBJ2-1 - - TRBV6-4 CASSEQGRPYNEQFF TGTGCCAGCAGTGAACAGGGAAGGCCCTACAATGAGCAGTTCTTC
TRBJ2-7 TRBD1 - TRBV10-1 CASSEPGQGKFEQYF TGCGCCAGCAGTGAGCCCGGACAGGGCAAGTTCGAGCAGTACTTC
TRBJ2-7 - - TRBV6-6 CASKLVYEQYF TGTGCCAGCAAGCTTGTCTACGAGCAGTACTTC
TRBJ2-5 TRBD1 - TRBV2 CASSKVGQGGETQYF TGTGCCAGCAGCAAAGTGGGACAGGGAGGAGAGACCCAGTACTTC
TRBJ1-3 TRBD1 - TRBV18 CASSPYRGSDTIYF TGTGCCAGCTCACCATACAGGGGGAGCGACACCATATATTTT
TRBJ2-5 - - TRBV6-6 CASSQPTSQKAQYF TGTGCCAGCAGTCAACCGACTAGTCAAAAGGCCCAGTACTTC
TRBJ2-5 - - TRBV6-5 CASMKFPGTQYF TGTGCCAGCATGAAATTTCCCGGGACCCAGTACTTC
TRBJ1-5 - - TRBV6-6 CASTLGGNQPQHF TGTGCCAGCACCCTTGGAGGCAATCAGCCCCAGCATTTT
TRBJ2-7 - - TRBV7-2 CASSYLDRPVWQYF TGTGCCAGCAGCTACCTAGACAGGCCCGTTTGGCAGTACTTC
TRBJ1-5 - - TRBV5-6 CASSSRGRGALHSNQPQHF TGTGCCAGCAGCTCCCGCGGGAGAGGAGCTCTTCATAGCAATCAGCCCCAGCATTTT
TRBJ1-1 - - TRBV10-3 CAISERGSNTEAFF TGTGCCATCAGTGAGAGGGGGTCGAACACTGAAGCTTTCTTT
TRBJ1-5 - - TRBV15 CATSTRDKNQPQHF TGTGCCACCAGCACCCGGGACAAGAATCAGCCCCAGCATTTT
TRBJ2-1 TRBD1 - TRBV11-2 CASSLGTGVNEQFF TGTGCCAGCAGCTTAGGAACAGGGGTCAATGAGCAGTTCTTC
TRBJ1-1 TRBD1 once TRBV18 CASSTKDRGSAFF TGTGCCAGCTCAACCAAGGACAGGGGATCAGCTTTCTTT
TRBJ1-2 - few TRBV4-2 CASSQDTAGNYGYTF TGTGCCAGCAGCCAAGACACCGCAGGCAACTATGGCTACACCTTC
TRBJ2-7 - - TRBV27 CASHGQNGYEQYF TGTGCCAGCCATGGACAGAACGGCTACGAGCAGTACTTC